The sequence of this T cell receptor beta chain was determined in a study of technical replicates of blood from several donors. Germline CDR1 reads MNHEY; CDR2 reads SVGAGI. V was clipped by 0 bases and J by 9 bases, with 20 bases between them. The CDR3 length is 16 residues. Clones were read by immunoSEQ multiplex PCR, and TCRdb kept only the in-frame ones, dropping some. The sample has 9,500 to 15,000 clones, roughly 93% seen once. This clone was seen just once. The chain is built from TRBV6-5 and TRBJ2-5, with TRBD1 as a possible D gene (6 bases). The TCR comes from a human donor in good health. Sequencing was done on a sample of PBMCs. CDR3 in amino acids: CASSYSISGAENAQYF. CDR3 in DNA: TGTGCCAGCAGTTACTCGATATCAGGGGCCGAGAATGCCCAGTACTTC.